This T cell receptor (beta chain) was sequenced during a study of T cells in tuberculosis. TCRdb keeps only in-frame clones here, not all; method: immunoSEQ multiplex PCR. The profile shows some 41,000 clones, around 93% of them singletons. Germline values: CDR1 LNHNV, CDR2 YYDKDF (reference sequence). The V segment lost 4 bases and the J segment 8 bases; nucleotides outside the gene matches: 10. The CDR3 totals 15 residues. General study results and limits: The TCR-beta difference was not significant; alpha differences partly reflected length. Selection depended on which cryopreserved specimens were available. GMM-specific TCRs were nearer to active tuberculosis alpha repertoires, suggesting expansion.

To note about this clone: What it binds is unknown.

The source of this sequence is a donor aged 10 to 29 with latent tuberculosis or without tuberculosis infection. Some clones in this sample may be carry-over from other donors' samples. J is TRBJ2-1 and V is TRBV15, with TRBD2 matching over 8 bases. Material for sequencing was PBMCs. The CDR3 nucleotides are TGTGCCACCAGCAAAAGAACGGGGGGGCTGGATGAGCAGTTCTTC. This gives the protein CATSKRTGGLDEQFF.